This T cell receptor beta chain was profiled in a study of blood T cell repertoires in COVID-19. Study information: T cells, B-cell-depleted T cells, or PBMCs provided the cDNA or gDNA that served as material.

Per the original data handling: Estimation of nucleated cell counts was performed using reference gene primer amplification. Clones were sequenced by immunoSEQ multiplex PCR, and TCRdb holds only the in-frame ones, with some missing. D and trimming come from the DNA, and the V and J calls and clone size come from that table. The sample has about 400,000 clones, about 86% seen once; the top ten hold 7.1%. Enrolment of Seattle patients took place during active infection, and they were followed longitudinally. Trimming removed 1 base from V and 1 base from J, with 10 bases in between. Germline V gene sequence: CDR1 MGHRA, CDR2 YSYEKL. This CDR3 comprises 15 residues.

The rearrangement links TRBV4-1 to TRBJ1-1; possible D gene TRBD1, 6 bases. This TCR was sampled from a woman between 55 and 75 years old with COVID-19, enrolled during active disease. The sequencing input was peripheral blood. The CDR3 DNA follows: TGCGCCAGCAGCCAAGTCCCGGGACAGAACACTGAAGCTTTCTTT. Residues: CASSQVPGQNTEAFF.